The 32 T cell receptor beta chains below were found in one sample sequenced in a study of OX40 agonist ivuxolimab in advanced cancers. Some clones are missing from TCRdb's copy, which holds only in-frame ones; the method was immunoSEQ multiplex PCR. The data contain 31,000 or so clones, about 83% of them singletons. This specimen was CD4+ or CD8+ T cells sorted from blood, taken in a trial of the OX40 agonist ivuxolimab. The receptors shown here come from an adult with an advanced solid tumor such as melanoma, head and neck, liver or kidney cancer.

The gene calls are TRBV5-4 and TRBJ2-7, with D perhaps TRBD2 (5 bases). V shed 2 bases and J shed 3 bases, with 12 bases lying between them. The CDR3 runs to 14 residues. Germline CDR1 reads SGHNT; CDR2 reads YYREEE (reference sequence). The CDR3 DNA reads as TGTGCCAGCAGCTTATTCGCGAGCGGCTACGAGCAGTACTTC. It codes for CASSLFASGYEQYF.

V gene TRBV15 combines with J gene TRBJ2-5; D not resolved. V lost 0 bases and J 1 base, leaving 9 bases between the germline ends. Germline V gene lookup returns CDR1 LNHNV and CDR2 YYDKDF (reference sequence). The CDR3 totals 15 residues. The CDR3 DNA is TGTGCCACCAGCAGAGATATGGGCATCCAAGAGACCCAGTACTTC. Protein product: CATSRDMGIQETQYF.

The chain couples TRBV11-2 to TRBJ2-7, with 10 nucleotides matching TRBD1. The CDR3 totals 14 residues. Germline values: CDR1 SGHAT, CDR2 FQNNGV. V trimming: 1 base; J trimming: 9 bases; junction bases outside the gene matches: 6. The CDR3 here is CASSLGQGAHGQYF. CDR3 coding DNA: TGTGCCAGCAGCTTAGGACAGGGGGCACACGGGCAGTACTTC. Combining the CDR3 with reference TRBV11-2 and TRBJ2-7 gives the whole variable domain EAGVAQSPRYKIIEKRQSVAFWCNPISGHATLYWYQQILGQGPKLLIQFQNNGVVDDSQLPKDRFSAERLKGVDSTLKIQPAKLEDSAVYLCASSLGQGAHGQYFGPGTRLTVT.

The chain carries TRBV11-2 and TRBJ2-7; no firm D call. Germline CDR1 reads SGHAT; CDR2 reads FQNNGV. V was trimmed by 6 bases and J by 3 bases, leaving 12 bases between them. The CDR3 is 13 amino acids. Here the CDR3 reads CASSPSLDYEQYF. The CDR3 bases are TGTGCCAGCAGTCCCTCCCTGGACTACGAGCAGTACTTC.

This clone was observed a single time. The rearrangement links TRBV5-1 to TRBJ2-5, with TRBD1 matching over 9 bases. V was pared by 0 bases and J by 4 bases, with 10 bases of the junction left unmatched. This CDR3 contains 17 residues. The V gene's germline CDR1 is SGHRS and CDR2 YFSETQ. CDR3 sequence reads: CASSLAGTGTGRETQYF. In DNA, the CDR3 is TGCGCCAGCAGCTTGGCAGGGACCGGGACAGGGAGAGAGACCCAGTACTTC.

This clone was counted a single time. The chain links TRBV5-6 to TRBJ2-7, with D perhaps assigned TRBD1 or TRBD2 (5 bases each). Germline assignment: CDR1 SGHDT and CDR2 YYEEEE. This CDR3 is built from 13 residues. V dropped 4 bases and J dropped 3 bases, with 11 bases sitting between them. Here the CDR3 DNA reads TGTGCCAGCAGCCAGGGAAGCGGCTACGAGCAGTACTTC. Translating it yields CASSQGSGYEQYF.

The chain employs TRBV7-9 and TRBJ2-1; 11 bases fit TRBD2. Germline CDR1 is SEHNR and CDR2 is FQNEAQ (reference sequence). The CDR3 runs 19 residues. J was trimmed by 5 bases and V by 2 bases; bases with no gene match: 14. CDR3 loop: CASSLWTGALLAGDNEQFF. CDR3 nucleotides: TGTGCCAGCAGCTTATGGACAGGAGCTCTACTAGCGGGAGACAATGAGCAGTTCTTC.

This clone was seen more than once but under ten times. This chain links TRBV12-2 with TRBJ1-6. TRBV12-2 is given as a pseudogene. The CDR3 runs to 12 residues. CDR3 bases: TGTGCCAATGAGGGGATCGATTCACCCCTCCACTTT. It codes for CANEGIDSPLHF.

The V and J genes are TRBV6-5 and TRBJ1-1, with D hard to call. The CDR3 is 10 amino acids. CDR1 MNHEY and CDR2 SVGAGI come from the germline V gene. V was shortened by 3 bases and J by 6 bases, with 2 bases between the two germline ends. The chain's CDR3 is CASSYPEAFF. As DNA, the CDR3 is TGTGCCAGCAGTTATCCTGAAGCTTTCTTT.

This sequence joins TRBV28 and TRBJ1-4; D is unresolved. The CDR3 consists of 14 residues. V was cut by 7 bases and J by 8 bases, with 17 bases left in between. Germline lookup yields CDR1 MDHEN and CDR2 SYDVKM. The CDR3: CASISQRAGEKLFF. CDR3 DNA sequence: TGTGCCAGCATCTCGCAGAGGGCTGGGGAAAAACTGTTTTTT.

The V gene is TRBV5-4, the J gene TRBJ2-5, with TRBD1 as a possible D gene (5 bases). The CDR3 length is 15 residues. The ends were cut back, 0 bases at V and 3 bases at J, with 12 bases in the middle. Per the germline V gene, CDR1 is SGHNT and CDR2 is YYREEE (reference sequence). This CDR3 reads CASSLEPTDEETQYF. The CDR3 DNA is TGTGCCAGCAGCTTGGAGCCGACAGATGAAGAGACCCAGTACTTC.

CDR3 nucleotides: TGTGCCAGCAGCGCACAGGGCCTCGGGCAGCCCCAGCATTTT. Protein product: CASSAQGLGQPQHF. The rearrangement uses TRBV9 and TRBJ1-5, with D possibly being TRBD1 (6 bases). Germline CDR1 reads SGDLS; CDR2 reads YYNGEE. Trimming pared 3 bases from V and 7 bases from J, leaving 14 bases between. The CDR3 sequence is 14 residues long.

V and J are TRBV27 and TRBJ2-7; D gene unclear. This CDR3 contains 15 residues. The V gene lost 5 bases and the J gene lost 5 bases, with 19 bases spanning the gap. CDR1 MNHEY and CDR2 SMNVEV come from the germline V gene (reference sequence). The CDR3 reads CASSPKTVDGHEQYF. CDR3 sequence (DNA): TGTGCCAGCAGTCCCAAGACGGTAGACGGCCACGAGCAGTACTTC.

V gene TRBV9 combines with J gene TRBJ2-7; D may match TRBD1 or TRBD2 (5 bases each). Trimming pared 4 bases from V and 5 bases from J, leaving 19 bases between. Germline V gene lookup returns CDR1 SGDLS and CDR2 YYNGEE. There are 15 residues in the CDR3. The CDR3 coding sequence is TGTGCCAGCAGCCCCCCCGGGACGGACCCCCACGAGCAGTACTTC. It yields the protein CASSPPGTDPHEQYF.

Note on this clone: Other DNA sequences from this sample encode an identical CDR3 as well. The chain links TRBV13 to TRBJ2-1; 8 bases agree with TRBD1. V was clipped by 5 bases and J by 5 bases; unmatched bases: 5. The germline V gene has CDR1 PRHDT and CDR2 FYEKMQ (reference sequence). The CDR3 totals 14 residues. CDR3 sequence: CASSAGGSDNEQFF. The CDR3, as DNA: TGTGCCAGCAGCGCAGGGGGCTCGGACAATGAGCAGTTCTTC.

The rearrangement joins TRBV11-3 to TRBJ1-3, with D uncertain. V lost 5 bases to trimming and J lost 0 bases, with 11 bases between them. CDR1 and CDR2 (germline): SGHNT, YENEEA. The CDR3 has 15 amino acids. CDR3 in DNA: TGTGCCAGCAGCGTGGACGGAACCTCTGGAAACACCATATATTTT. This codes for CASSVDGTSGNTIYF.

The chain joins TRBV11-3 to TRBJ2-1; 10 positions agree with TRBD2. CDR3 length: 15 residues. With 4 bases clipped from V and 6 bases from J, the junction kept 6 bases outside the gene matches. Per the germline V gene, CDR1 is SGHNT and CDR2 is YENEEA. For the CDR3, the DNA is TGTGCCAGCAGCTCTCCGGGACTAGCGCCCAATGAGCAGTTCTTC. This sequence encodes CASSSPGLAPNEQFF.

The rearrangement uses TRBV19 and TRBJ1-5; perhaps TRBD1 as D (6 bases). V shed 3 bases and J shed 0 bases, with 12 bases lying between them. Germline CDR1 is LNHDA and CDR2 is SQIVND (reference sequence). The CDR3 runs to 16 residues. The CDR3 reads CASSIVQGYSNQPQHF. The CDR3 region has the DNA TGTGCCAGTAGTATCGTCCAGGGGTATAGCAATCAGCCCCAGCATTTT.

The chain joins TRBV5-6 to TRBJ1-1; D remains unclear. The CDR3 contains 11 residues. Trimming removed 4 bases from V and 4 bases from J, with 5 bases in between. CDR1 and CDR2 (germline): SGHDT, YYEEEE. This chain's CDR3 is CASSVSTEAFF. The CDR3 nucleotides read TGTGCCAGCAGCGTTTCCACTGAAGCTTTCTTT.

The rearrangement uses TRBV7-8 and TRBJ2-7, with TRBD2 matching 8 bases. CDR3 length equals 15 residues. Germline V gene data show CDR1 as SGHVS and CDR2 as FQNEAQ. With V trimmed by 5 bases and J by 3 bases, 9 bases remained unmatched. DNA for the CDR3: TGTGCCAGCAGCATGACTAGCGTAGCAGACTACGAGCAGTACTTC. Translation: CASSMTSVADYEQYF.

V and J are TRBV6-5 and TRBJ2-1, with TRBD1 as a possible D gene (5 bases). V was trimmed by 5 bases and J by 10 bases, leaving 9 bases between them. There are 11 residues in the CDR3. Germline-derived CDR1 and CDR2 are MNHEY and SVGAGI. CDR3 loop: CASSHRQEQFF. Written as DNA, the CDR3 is TGTGCCAGCAGTCATCGACAGGAGCAGTTCTTC.

CDR3 residues: CASSPSGVADTQYF. The DNA of the CDR3 is TGTGCCAGCAGCCCTTCGGGAGTGGCAGATACGCAGTATTTT. The V and J genes are TRBV21-1 and TRBJ2-3; the table's D gene call, TRBD2, was not cross checked with the DNA. TRBV21-1 is a pseudogene segment. The CDR3 is made up of 14 amino acids.

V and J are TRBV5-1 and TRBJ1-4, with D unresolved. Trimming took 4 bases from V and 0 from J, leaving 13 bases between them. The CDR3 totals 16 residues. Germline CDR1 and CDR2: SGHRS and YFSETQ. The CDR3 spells CASSPSVVSTNEKLFF. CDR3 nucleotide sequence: TGCGCCAGCAGCCCCTCAGTTGTCTCAACTAATGAAAAACTGTTTTTT. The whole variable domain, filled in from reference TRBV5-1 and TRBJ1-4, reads KAGVTQTPRYLIKTRGQQVTLSCSPISGHRSVSWYQQTPGQGLQFLFEYFSETQRNKGNFPGRFSGRQFSNSRSEMNVSTLELGDSALYLCASSPSVVSTNEKLFFGSGTQLSVL.

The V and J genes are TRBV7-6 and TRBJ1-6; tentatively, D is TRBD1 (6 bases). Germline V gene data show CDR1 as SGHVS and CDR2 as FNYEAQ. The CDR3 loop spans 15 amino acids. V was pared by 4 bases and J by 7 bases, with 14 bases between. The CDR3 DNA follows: TGTGCCAGCAGCTCCATGACAGGTGGAAATTCACCCCTCCACTTT. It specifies CASSSMTGGNSPLHF.

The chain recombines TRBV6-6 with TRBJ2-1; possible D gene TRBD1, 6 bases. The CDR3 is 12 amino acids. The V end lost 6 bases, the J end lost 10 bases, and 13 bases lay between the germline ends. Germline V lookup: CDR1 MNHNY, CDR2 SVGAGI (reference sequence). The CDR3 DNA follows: TGTGCCAGCAGCGCAGGGGTTCGGGAGCAGTTCTTC. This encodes CASSAGVREQFF.

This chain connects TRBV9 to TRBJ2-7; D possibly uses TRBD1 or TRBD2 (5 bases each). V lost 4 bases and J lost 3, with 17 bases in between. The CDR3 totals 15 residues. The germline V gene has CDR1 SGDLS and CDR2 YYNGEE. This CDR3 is CASSSFPGRLYEQYF. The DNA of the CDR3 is TGTGCCAGCAGCTCTTTCCCGGGACGGCTCTACGAGCAGTACTTC.

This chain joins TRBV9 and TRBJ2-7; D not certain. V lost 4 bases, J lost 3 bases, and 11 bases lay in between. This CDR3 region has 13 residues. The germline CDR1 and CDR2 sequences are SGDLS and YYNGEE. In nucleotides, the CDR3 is TGTGCCAGCAGCCCTGACCTTGGCTACGAGCAGTACTTC. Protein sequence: CASSPDLGYEQYF.

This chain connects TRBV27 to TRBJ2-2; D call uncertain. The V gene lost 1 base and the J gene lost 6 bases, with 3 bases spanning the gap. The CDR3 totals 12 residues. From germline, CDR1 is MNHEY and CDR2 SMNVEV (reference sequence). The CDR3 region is CASSLLAGELFF. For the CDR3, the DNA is TGTGCCAGCAGTTTATTGGCCGGGGAGCTGTTTTTT.

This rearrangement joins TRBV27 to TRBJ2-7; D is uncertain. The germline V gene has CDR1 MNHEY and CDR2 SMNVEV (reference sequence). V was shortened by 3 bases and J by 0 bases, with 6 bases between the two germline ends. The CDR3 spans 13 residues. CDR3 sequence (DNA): TGTGCCAGCAGTTTTGCCAGCTCCTACGAGCAGTACTTC. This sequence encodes CASSFASSYEQYF.

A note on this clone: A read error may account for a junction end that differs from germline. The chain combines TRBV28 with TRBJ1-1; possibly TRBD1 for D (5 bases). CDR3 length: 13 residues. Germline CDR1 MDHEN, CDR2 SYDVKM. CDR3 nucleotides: TGTGCCAGCAGTTTACGGGGGAACATTGAAGCTTTCTTT. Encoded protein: CASSLRGNIEAFF.

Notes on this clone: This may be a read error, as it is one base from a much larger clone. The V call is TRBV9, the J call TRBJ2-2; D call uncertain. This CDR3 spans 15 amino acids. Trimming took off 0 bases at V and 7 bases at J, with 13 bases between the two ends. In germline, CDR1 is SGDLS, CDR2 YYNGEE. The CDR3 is CASSVATVVDGELFF. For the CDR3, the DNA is TGTGCCAGCAGCGTAGCTACTGTGGTAGACGGGGAGCTGTTTTTT.

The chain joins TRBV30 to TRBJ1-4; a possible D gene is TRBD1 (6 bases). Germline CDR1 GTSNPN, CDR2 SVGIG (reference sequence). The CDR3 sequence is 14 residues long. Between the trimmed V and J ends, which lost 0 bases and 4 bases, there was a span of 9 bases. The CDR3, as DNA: TGTGCCTGGAGTGTAGGGGGGGATAATGAAAAACTGTTTTTT. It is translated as CAWSVGGDNEKLFF.